Presented here are 32 T cell receptor beta chains from one specimen sequenced in a study of radiotherapy plus CTLA-4 blockade in lung cancer. Only in-frame clones appear in the TCRdb table, and some are missing; sequencing was by immunoSEQ multiplex PCR. The sample holds approximately 99,000 clones, about 91% seen once. Sequenced here: peripheral blood, sampled from a patient treated with radiotherapy plus ipilimumab. Source of these receptors: a human donor with non-small cell lung cancer that progressed on radiotherapy plus ipilimumab.

This clone appeared once. This sequence joins TRBV5-1 and TRBJ1-5; the D gene is possibly TRBD1 (5 bases). CDR1 is SGHRS, CDR2 YFSETQ, per germline. This CDR3 region has 15 residues. V was pared by 5 bases and J by 0 bases, with 12 bases between. CDR3 protein: CASRAGGDSNQPQHF. The CDR3 nucleotides are TGCGCCAGCAGAGCGGGAGGGGATAGCAATCAGCCCCAGCATTTT.

Concerning this clone: The same CDR3 arises from other DNA sequences in this sample as well. The V and J genes are TRBV9 and TRBJ2-6; no clear D. Trimming stripped 5 bases from V and 0 bases from J, with 3 bases between. The CDR3 has 13 amino acids. Germline CDR1 is SGDLS and CDR2 is YYNGEE. CDR3 sequence: CASSTSGANVLTF. The CDR3 nucleotides read TGTGCCAGCAGTACCTCTGGGGCCAACGTCCTGACTTTC.

In this sample, this clone turned up a few times. The rearrangement links TRBV18 to TRBJ2-1, with D perhaps TRBD1 (7 bases). CDR1 and CDR2 from the germline V gene are KGHSH and LQKENI. V lost 6 bases, J lost 0 bases, and 15 bases lay in between. This CDR3 has 16 residues. The CDR3 spells CASSLSGGSSYNEQFF. CDR3 bases: TGTGCCAGCTCGCTATCAGGGGGGAGCTCCTACAATGAGCAGTTCTTC.

V and J are TRBV6-1 and TRBJ1-5; no clear D gene. Germline assignment: CDR1 MNHNS and CDR2 SASEGT. There are 13 residues in the CDR3. The V gene lost 10 bases and the J gene lost 0 bases, with 10 bases spanning the gap. CDR3 nucleotides: TGTGCCACGGCAGCTTATAGCAATCAGCCCCAGCATTTT. This translates into CATAAYSNQPQHF.

J is TRBJ1-5 and V is TRBV27; TRBD1 matches 7 bases. The CDR3 is made up of 14 amino acids. Trimming cost V 5 bases and J 2 bases; bases outside gene matches: 3. The germline V gene has CDR1 MNHEY and CDR2 SMNVEV (reference sequence). In nucleotides, the CDR3 is TGTGCCAGCAGTAAGGGGGCTGGCAATCAGCCCCAGCATTTT. Translated: CASSKGAGNQPQHF.

V gene TRBV5-1 combines with J gene TRBJ2-5; 10 positions match TRBD1. Losses at the gene ends were 0 bases for V and 5 bases for J; bases not matched to a gene: 1. CDR1 SGHRS and CDR2 YFSETQ come from the germline V gene. The CDR3 covers 14 residues. CDR3 region: CASSLGTGGETQYF. The CDR3 DNA reads as TGCGCCAGCAGCTTGGGGACAGGGGGGGAGACCCAGTACTTC. Full variable domain (missing parts from reference TRBV5-1 and TRBJ2-5): KAGVTQTPRYLIKTRGQQVTLSCSPISGHRSVSWYQQTPGQGLQFLFEYFSETQRNKGNFPGRFSGRQFSNSRSEMNVSTLELGDSALYLCASSLGTGGETQYFGPGTRLLVL.

This clone is a singleton in its sample. The V call is TRBV7-6, the J call TRBJ2-7, with D perhaps TRBD1 (6 bases). Germline lookup yields CDR1 SGHVS and CDR2 FNYEAQ. V lost 6 bases and J lost 3, with 18 bases in between. The CDR3 has 15 residues. The CDR3 loop is CASSYSLQGIYEQYF. The DNA for the CDR3 is TGTGCCAGCAGTTATTCCTTACAGGGAATCTACGAGCAGTACTTC.

As regards this clone: The sample carries other DNA sequences with the same CDR3. The chain links TRBV2 to TRBJ1-4; D is undetermined. The CDR3 covers 15 residues. Per the germline V gene, CDR1 is SNHLY and CDR2 is FYNNEI. The germline V and J ends were trimmed by 5 bases and 2 bases, with 12 bases remaining between them. The CDR3 sequence: CASSPLGRTNEKLFF. For the CDR3, the DNA is TGTGCCAGCAGTCCCTTAGGGCGCACTAATGAAAAACTGTTTTTT.

The chain uses TRBV2 and TRBJ1-1; D is perhaps TRBD1 (5 bases). This CDR3 contains 12 residues. Germline lookup yields CDR1 SNHLY and CDR2 FYNNEI. V dropped 8 bases and J dropped 1 base, with 8 bases sitting between them. CDR3 nucleotide sequence: TGTGCCAGCCTCGGACAGAACACTGAAGCTTTCTTT. Protein sequence: CASLGQNTEAFF.

The V and J genes are TRBV18 and TRBJ2-3; no clear D gene. The CDR3 covers 15 residues. Trimming took 0 bases from V and 2 from J, leaving 9 bases between them. Germline loops: CDR1 KGHSH, CDR2 LQKENI. The CDR3 spells CASSPPGAYTDTQYF. DNA of the CDR3: TGTGCCAGCTCACCACCTGGCGCCTACACAGATACGCAGTATTTT.

The gene calls are TRBV15 and TRBJ1-5; the match to TRBD1 covers 7 bases. CDR1 is LNHNV, CDR2 YYDKDF, per germline (reference sequence). Trimming at V came to 4 bases and at J to 9 bases, leaving 15 bases not matched to a gene. This CDR3 is built from 16 residues. CDR3 residues: CATSNSLLTQGGPQHF. CDR3 bases: TGTGCCACCAGCAACTCCCTTCTAACCCAGGGGGGGCCCCAGCATTTT. The full variable domain, rest sourced from reference TRBV15 and TRBJ1-5, is DAMVIQNPRYQVTQFGKPVTLSCSQTLNHNVMYWYQQKSSQAPKLLFHYYDKDFNNEADTPDNFQSRRPNTSFCFLDIRSPGLGDTAMYLCATSNSLLTQGGPQHFGDGTRLSIL.

The chain is built from TRBV7-6 and TRBJ2-1; D may be TRBD2 (6 bases). This CDR3 contains 17 residues. Per germline, CDR1 SGHVS and CDR2 FNYEAQ. V was cut by 2 bases and J by 3 bases, with 17 bases left in between. CDR3 region: CASSLWGTLGGYNEQFF. The CDR3 DNA sequence: TGTGCCAGCAGCTTATGGGGGACCCTCGGGGGCTACAATGAGCAGTTCTTC.

The chain links TRBV28 to TRBJ2-1; the D is unclear. With 5 bases removed from V and 5 bases from J, the gap between germline ends came to 4 bases. Looked up from germline, CDR1 is MDHEN and CDR2 is SYDVKM. The CDR3 covers 11 residues. The CDR3 protein is CASSVHNEQFF. The CDR3, as DNA: TGTGCCAGCAGTGTTCACAATGAGCAGTTCTTC.

This chain connects TRBV7-3 to TRBJ2-7; the match to TRBD1 covers 9 bases. This CDR3 has 15 residues. After removal of 5 bases from V and 7 bases from J, the junction contained 12 bases not matched to a gene. Germline V CDR1 and CDR2: SGHTA, FQGTGA. CDR3 sequence: CASSPGTGRLGEQYF. The CDR3 nucleotides read TGTGCCAGCAGCCCCGGGACAGGGAGGTTAGGGGAGCAGTACTTC.

The V gene is TRBV5-1, the J gene TRBJ1-2; TRBD1 matches at 7 bases. With V trimmed by 0 bases and J by 8 bases, 4 bases remained unmatched. CDR3 length: 13 residues. CDR1 is SGHRS and CDR2 is YFSETQ in the germline V gene. The CDR3 is CASSLDRGKGYTF. The CDR3, as DNA: TGCGCCAGCAGCTTGGACAGGGGTAAAGGCTACACCTTC.

The CDR3 sequence: CASSPGLARQETQYF. CDR3 in DNA: TGCGCCAGCAGCCCCGGACTAGCGAGACAAGAGACCCAGTACTTC. The gene calls are TRBV5-1 and TRBJ2-5; 9 positions agree with TRBD2. Germline trimming cut 4 bases from V and 2 bases from J; bases unmatched to any gene: 6. The CDR3 is 15 residues long. Germline assignment: CDR1 SGHRS and CDR2 YFSETQ.

This clone has more than one count but fewer than ten. V is TRBV6-4 and J is TRBJ2-6; D unresolved. CDR3 size: 14 residues. Germline assignment: CDR1 MRHNA and CDR2 SNTAGT. Trimming took 7 bases from V and 4 from J, leaving 11 bases between them. CDR3 protein: CASTVSSGANVLTF. In DNA form, the CDR3 reads TGTGCCAGCACCGTCTCGTCCGGGGCCAACGTCCTGACTTTC.

CDR3 sequence (DNA): TGTGCCAGCAGCTTAGGGGCACAGGGAGGATTGGAAAAACTGTTTTTT. This codes for CASSLGAQGGLEKLFF. The chain is built from TRBV11-2 and TRBJ1-4; D perhaps matches TRBD1 (6 bases). Looked up from germline, CDR1 is SGHAT and CDR2 is FQNNGV. CDR3 length: 16 residues. V was pared by 1 base and J by 8 bases, with 17 bases between.

The chain carries TRBV11-3 and TRBJ2-5; D unresolved. Trimming cost V 2 bases and J 4 bases, with 17 bases left between them. This CDR3 contains 16 residues. The germline V gene has CDR1 SGHNT and CDR2 YENEEA. CDR3 sequence reads: CASSLHYPKVGETQYF. The CDR3 nucleotides read TGTGCCAGCAGCTTACACTACCCCAAAGTGGGAGAGACCCAGTACTTC.

J is TRBJ1-2 and V is TRBV28; no clear D. The V gene lost 7 bases and the J gene lost 2 bases, with 17 bases spanning the gap. The CDR3 is 15 residues long. Germline values: CDR1 MDHEN, CDR2 SYDVKM. DNA of the CDR3: TGTGCCAGCACCCTTTCCGGCAGAATAAACTATGGCTACACCTTC. Translation gives CASTLSGRINYGYTF.

The gene calls are TRBV6-1 and TRBJ2-1, with a tentative D call TRBD2 (5 bases). Per the germline V gene, CDR1 is MNHNS and CDR2 is SASEGT. The CDR3 covers 12 residues. V was shortened by 6 bases and J by 8 bases, with 11 bases between the two germline ends. CDR3 residues: CASRLLRDEQFF. CDR3 sequence (DNA): TGTGCCAGCAGGCTCCTGAGGGATGAGCAGTTCTTC.

The chain links TRBV2 to TRBJ1-5, with D possibly TRBD1 on 6 matching bases. The CDR3 is 12 amino acids. V was clipped by 7 bases and J by 5 bases, with 9 bases between them. Germline-derived CDR1 and CDR2 are SNHLY and FYNNEI. The CDR3 loop is CASNRDDQPQHF. CDR3 nucleotide sequence: TGTGCCAGCAACAGGGACGATCAGCCCCAGCATTTT.

The genes are TRBV10-2 and TRBJ2-1; TRBD1 agrees at 10 bases. Per the germline V gene, CDR1 is WSHSY and CDR2 is SAAADI. V dropped 6 bases and J dropped 9; count of bases not matched to a gene: 8. The CDR3 totals 14 residues. The DNA of the CDR3 is TGCGCCAGCAGAGGACAGGGGGATAGGGGTGAGCAGTTCTTC. Its translation is CASRGQGDRGEQFF.

The rearrangement links TRBV19 to TRBJ1-2, with D unresolved. Deletions cut 4 bases from V and 7 bases from J, with 13 bases between. Germline V gives CDR1 LNHDA, CDR2 SQIVND (reference sequence). The CDR3 is 13 amino acids. CDR3 protein: CASSSLRTGGYTF. CDR3 sequence (DNA): TGTGCCAGTAGTAGCCTGAGGACGGGTGGCTACACCTTC.

The V and J genes are TRBV7-8 and TRBJ2-1; 13 bases fit TRBD2. J lost 7 bases, V lost 5 bases, and 8 bases had no gene match. Germline values: CDR1 SGHVS, CDR2 FQNEAQ. This CDR3 is built from 16 residues. The CDR3 sequence: CASSTWTSGSWNEQFF. DNA for the CDR3: TGTGCCAGCAGCACCTGGACTAGCGGGAGTTGGAATGAGCAGTTCTTC. Together with reference TRBV7-8 and TRBJ2-1, the CDR3 gives the full variable domain: GAGVSQSPRYKVAKRGQDVALRCDPISGHVSLFWYQQALGQGPEFLTYFQNEAQLDKSGLPSDRFFAERPEGSVSTLKIQRTQQEDSAVYLCASSTWTSGSWNEQFFGPGTRLTVL.

The chain joins TRBV15 to TRBJ2-3, with D uncertain. The V end lost 6 bases, the J end lost 2 bases, and 9 bases lay between the germline ends. Germline V CDR1 and CDR2: LNHNV, YYDKDF (reference sequence). This CDR3 is 13 amino acids long. This chain's CDR3 is CATRRRVTDTQYF. As DNA, the CDR3 is TGTGCCACCAGGAGGAGAGTCACAGATACGCAGTATTTT.

The V call is TRBV19, the J call TRBJ2-4; maybe TRBD2 (6 bases). The CDR3 has 15 residues. Germline CDR1 LNHDA, CDR2 SQIVND (reference sequence). The V and J ends lost 6 bases and 4 bases respectively, with 16 bases between them. CDR3 region: CASRGLGTDKNIQYF. The DNA for the CDR3 is TGTGCCAGTAGGGGGCTCGGGACTGATAAAAACATTCAGTACTTC. Full variable domain (missing parts from reference TRBV19 and TRBJ2-4): DGGITQSPKYLFRKEGQNVTLSCEQNLNHDAMYWYRQDPGQGLRLIYYSQIVNDFQKGDIAEGYSVSREKKESFPLTVTSAQKNPTAFYLCASRGLGTDKNIQYFGAGTRLSVL.

The chain links TRBV5-5 to TRBJ1-1; D unresolved. Between the trimmed V and J ends, which lost 7 bases and 0 bases, there was a span of 16 bases. CDR1 and CDR2 (germline): SGHKS, YYEKEE (reference sequence). This CDR3 has 15 residues. In DNA, the CDR3 is TGTGCCAGCCAAGGACGATTATTGATGAACACTGAAGCTTTCTTT. It translates to CASQGRLLMNTEAFF.

The J gene is TRBJ2-7, the V gene TRBV5-1; 8 nucleotides line up with TRBD1. CDR3 length equals 14 residues. Germline V gene data show CDR1 as SGHRS and CDR2 as YFSETQ. Trimming took 4 bases from V and 3 from J; bases not matched to a gene: 6. The CDR3 here is CASSLRGRGYEQYF. The CDR3, as DNA: TGCGCCAGCAGCCTCAGGGGGCGCGGCTACGAGCAGTACTTC.

The V gene is TRBV21-1, the J gene TRBJ2-7; the listed D gene, TRBD2, was not tested against the DNA. TRBV21-1 is an annotated pseudogene. This CDR3 has 16 amino acids. Here the CDR3 reads CASSISTSGRFREQYF. CDR3 in DNA: TGTGCCAGCAGCATCTCCACTAGCGGGAGGTTCCGCGAGCAGTACTTC.

This chain links TRBV9 with TRBJ1-1; TRBD1 agrees at 7 bases. The V gene's germline CDR1 is SGDLS and CDR2 YYNGEE. CDR3 length equals 14 residues. V gave up 1 base and J gave up 4 bases; unmatched junction bases: 4. CDR3 nucleotides: TGTGCCAGCAGCGTAAAGGGGGCCAGCACTGAAGCTTTCTTT. It translates to CASSVKGASTEAFF.

The chain combines TRBV5-8 with TRBJ1-1; TRBD1 matches 9 bases. V dropped 3 bases and J dropped 7; count of bases not matched to a gene: 4. Germline V lookup: CDR1 SGHTS, CDR2 YDEGEE. The length of the CDR3 is 13 residues. The CDR3 coding sequence is TGTGCCAGCAGCTCCGGGGACAGGGTTGAAGCTTTCTTT. It encodes CASSSGDRVEAFF.